Listed here are 2 T cell receptor beta chains from one sample, sequenced in a study of a mutant IDH1 vaccine in newly diagnosed glioma. Antigens of these TCRs are unknown. The assay was immunoSEQ multiplex PCR, and TCRdb's table has in-frame clones only and misses some. This sample carries under 150,000 clones, around 80% of them seen once, and the ten largest clones take approximately 5%. The time point denotes: week 11, during vaccination. It was 300 ug of mutant IDH1 20-mer peptide that made up each vaccine dose, given with topical imiquimod. Source: PBMCs, taken from a glioma patient whose treatment included an IDH1 peptide vaccine. These receptors were taken from a man between 35 and 55 years old with glioma.

This clone came up a few times. V usage is TRBV19 and J usage is TRBJ1-5; D is perhaps TRBD1 (5 bases). This CDR3 is built from 15 residues. Germline V gene sequence: CDR1 LNHDA, CDR2 SQIVND (reference sequence). V was pared by 3 bases and J by 9 bases, with 18 bases between. CDR3: CASSILTGRTTPQHF. CDR3 sequence (DNA): TGTGCCAGTAGTATCCTAACAGGACGAACAACGCCCCAGCATTTT.

J is TRBJ1-5 and V is TRBV7-2; D is undetermined. The V end was cut by 5 bases, the J end by 0 bases, with 11 bases between. From germline, CDR1 is SGHTA and CDR2 FQGNSA. This CDR3 spans 15 amino acids. The CDR3 coding sequence is TGTGCCAGCAGCCCCCTCGCGGGTAGCAATCAGCCCCAGCATTTT. Its protein product is CASSPLAGSNQPQHF.